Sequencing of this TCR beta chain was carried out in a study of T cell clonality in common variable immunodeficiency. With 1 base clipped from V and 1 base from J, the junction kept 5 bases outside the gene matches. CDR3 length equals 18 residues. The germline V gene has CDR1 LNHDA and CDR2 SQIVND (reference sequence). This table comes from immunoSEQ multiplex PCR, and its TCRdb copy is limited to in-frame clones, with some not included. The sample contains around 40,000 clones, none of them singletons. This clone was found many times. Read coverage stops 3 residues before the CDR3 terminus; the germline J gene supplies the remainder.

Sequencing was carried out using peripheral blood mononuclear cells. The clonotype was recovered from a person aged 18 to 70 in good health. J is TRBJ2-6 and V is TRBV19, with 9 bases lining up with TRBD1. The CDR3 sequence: CASSIAGTGRSGANVLTF. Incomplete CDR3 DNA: TGTGCCAGTAGTATAGCCGGGACAGGGAGGTCTGGGGCCAACGTC.